The present T cell receptor beta chain was sequenced within a study of cytomegalovirus exposure and HLA in healthy donors (TCRdb year 2017). A note on the overall study: An earlier analysis of roughly 500 of the donors reported about 290 Gb of sequence data and 117 million unique TCR beta sequences from 150 million to 200 million T cells. Approximately 310 gigabases of sequencing data and 75 million to 85 million unique TCR sequences made up an early release that covered around 640 HLA-typed donors. Of the approximately 400 genotyped donors, approximately 80% fell in the genetic ancestry cluster associated with self-reported Caucasian donors. The study aimed to test whether signatures of past pathogen exposure could be identified by cataloging public T cell receptors. The T cell repertoires of 666 subjects were profiled by immunosequencing and related to cytomegalovirus serostatus. In addition to the first cohort of 650 to 800 subjects, a separate validation cohort of 130 or so different subjects was used. High-throughput TCR immunosequencing, statistical association of individual TCRs with disease status, and machine learning were combined to predict cytomegalovirus infection status. A later analysis re-examined previously published TCR beta repertoires from 600 to 700 donors and added high-resolution HLA genotyping to investigate patterns of TCR occurrence. Rather than using new phenotypic data, the later analysis identified candidate immune exposures from TCR beta sequences and from how often those sequences occurred across donors. An earlier analysis of around 540 of the donors applied high-throughput TCR beta sequencing to assess whether each TCR beta V gene segment acted as functional or pseudogenic. Alongside the repertoire data, information on donor age, sex, ethnicity and CMV serostatus was compiled. Genome-wide SNP genotypes for about 65% of the 666 donors were used in a later genetic analysis, which treated that subset as a discovery cohort. Every repertoire in the discovery cohort had been generated on one and the same sequencing platform. HLA typing covered class I and class II loci at four-digit resolution. The number of typed donors differed by locus: 629-630 for A, B, C, DRB1 and DQB1; approximately 520 for DQA1; 606 for DPA1; and around 450 for DPB1. Several DR-DQ haplotypes were treated as single units for association and clustering because of strong linkage in the cohort. Across approximately 400 genotyped donors of the cohort, an average of roughly 230,000 unique TCR beta nucleotide sequences per donor were sequenced, and about a sixth of those sequences were non-productive. On the study overall, not on this receptor specifically: Correlated functional status among segregating V segments might be attributable to linkage disequilibrium, but an unknown experimental factor could not be ruled out. In vitro tests confirmed that a few of the cytomegalovirus-associated TCR beta chains recognize cytomegalovirus antigens. The presence/absence analyses assumed that sequencing depth was roughly uniform across donors, and that assumption may not be true. A later analysis found that most CMV-associated TCR beta chains appeared HLA-restricted, with HLA associations seemingly driven largely by CMV exposure. The classifier was reported to diagnose cytomegalovirus status with high specificity and sensitivity in both the original and validation cohorts. According to the authors, the approach could potentially be generalized to other disease states and immunological phenotypes. According to a later analysis, parvovirus B19, influenza, CMV and Epstein-Barr virus appeared linked to several top co-occurrence clusters. Only TCR beta chains were sequenced in this cohort, and the absence of alpha or paired-chain data limited detectable features. Because counts were too low, under 20 rarely observed V segments, including chromosome 9 orphons, were left out of the earlier analysis of 587 of the donors. According to a later genetic analysis, donors in an Asian-associated ancestry cluster had fewer N-insertions in productive TCRs than the roughly 670-donor mean. While some public TCRs were present in many individuals, most TCR sequences turned up only very rarely across donors. A further reported finding was that TCR beta sequences accurately predicted the HLA-A and HLA-B alleles for most subjects in the first cohort. A later analysis associated around 16,000 TCR beta sequences with specific HLA alleles at a false discovery rate of 0.05. HLA typing was unavailable for some donors at each locus, so association tests used only the typed subset. Some IMGT-functional V segments, including TRBV6-2 and TRBV6-3, could not be told apart with the 87-base-pair reads, so those segments were excluded. When HLA alleles, especially DR and DQ, strongly co-occurred, TCR associations were difficult to assign to individual alleles. An association between a missense DCLRE1C variant and V-gene and J-gene trimming of TCR beta chains was found in a later genetic analysis and replicated in an independent cohort. For the cohort, immune exposure information was limited to CMV serostatus. The study listed approximately 150 TCR beta chains as associated with cytomegalovirus. Broadly in line with IMGT annotations, most TCR beta V segments showed up in productive rearrangements about 90% or about 30% of the time in an earlier analysis of about 500 of the donors. A cluster of highly shared sequence variants was judged likely to be a technical artifact of the sequencing pipeline. According to a later analysis, TCR association rates differed among HLA loci, with DRB1 alleles showing the most associated TCRs and HLA-C alleles showing the fewest. In a later analysis, HLA-associated TCR beta chains were found to be more clonally expanded and to have lower generation probabilities than equally common non-associated chains.

The cohort consisted of approximately 690 healthy bone marrow donors. At the time of sampling, every cohort member was nominally healthy, though immune exposures that went unrecorded were likely present. The donor tested CMV seronegative, placing the donor among the 300 to 400 seronegative members of the cohort. A peripheral blood sample was collected from each donor, and TCR beta sequencing was performed on peripheral blood mononuclear cells. The Qiagen DNeasy Blood Extraction Kit was used to extract genomic DNA from the blood cell samples. As to this clone: Its antigen specificity is not known. One base away there is no much larger clone; base qualities are not given.

CDR3 length: 12 amino acids, cysteine to phenylalanine. The DNA shown is the 36-base CDR3, in frame from base 1. A distance of 6 bases separates the germline ends of V and J, which lose 4 bases and 2 bases respectively. Based on the germline V gene, the CDR1 and CDR2 sequences are MGHDK and SYGVNS. The library came from the immunoSEQ multiplex PCR assay. For the multiplex PCR, a mixture combining 60 forward primers for TCR Vbeta segments and 13 reverse primers for TCR Jbeta segments was used. The CDR3 region of rearranged TCR beta genes was amplified from genomic DNA with a multiplex PCR assay. The amplified TCR beta libraries were sequenced on the Illumina HiSeq System as 87-base-pair reads. Regarding the original processing steps: A later analysis tallied roughly 80 million unique TCR beta chains across the approximately 670 repertoires, and about 12 million of those chains were shared by two or more donors. Raw reads were error-corrected and collapsed into unique sequences with a nearest-neighbor algorithm that merged closely related sequences to remove PCR and sequencing errors. CDR3 sequences were aligned to IMGT reference sequences to assign V, D and J gene segments. For a sequence to be retained, a match of at least six nucleotides was required to both a V gene segment and a J gene segment. A rearrangement counted as productive if the CDR3 had no stop codons and remained in frame with V and J, and every other rearrangement counted as non-productive. CDR3 was defined by IMGT convention, running from the second conserved V-encoded cysteine to the conserved J-encoded phenylalanine. In an earlier analysis of roughly 610 of the donors, sequences lacking an unambiguous match to a single V gene segment were excluded. In an earlier analysis of several hundred of the donors, V segments were called functional above 56.7% productive rearrangements and were called segregating when the between-donor standard deviation exceeded 5%. A statistical classification framework was built for diagnosing cytomegalovirus status from the catalog of TCR beta chain sequences. In a later analysis, TCR nucleotide sequences were compared against IMGT/GENE-DB human TR gene sequences so that V and J genes could be assigned. A later analysis assigned CDR3 sequences and most-parsimonious VDJ recombination scenarios with the TCRdist pipeline. A later analysis defined each TCR beta chain by its CDR3 amino acid sequence plus V-gene family, and excluded reads lacking a unique V-gene family. To address suspected cross-contamination and a sequencing artifact, a later analysis removed around 590 highly shared, low-generation-probability nucleotide sequences. In a later analysis, a clonal expansion index was calculated for each public chain from normalized within-repertoire ranks of inferred template counts. In a later analysis, generation probabilities were computed with a VDJ recombination model fitted to out-of-frame rearrangements, and the resulting probabilities were checked against IGoR. In a later analysis, TCR-TCR, TCR-HLA and TCR-CMV co-occurrence was scored with hypergeometric tests, and a repertoire-size bias correction was applied to TCR pairs. A later analysis estimated false discovery rates by permuting HLA or CMV assignments 20 times. In a later analysis, co-occurring TCRs were grouped with DBSCAN, and TCRdist sequence similarity was added when clustering was performed within HLA-allele-positive subsets. Repertoires with fewer than 30,000 or more than 120,000 public chains were left out of co-occurrence clustering, as were about 5 repertoires with anomalous nucleotide sharing. TCRdb limited this immuneACCESS table to in-frame rearrangements with V and J called. A share of clones is missing; checked studies link under half to unresolved V genes, and the rest is unexplained. The V and J calls and the clone size are those of that table, but D and trimming were determined from the DNA. The sample records some 90,000 clones, approximately 70% of which are singletons. The top ten clones comprise more than 7% of the sample.

The TCR originated in a man aged 55 to 70 in good health and CMV-seronegative. The sequenced sample consisted of PBMCs. The rearrangement combines TRBV25-1 with TRBJ2-7, and TRBD2 may be the D gene, going by 6 matching bases. This receptor has the CDR3 CASSGLAYEQYF. Read as DNA, the sequence is TGTGCCAGCAGTGGACTAGCCTACGAGCAGTACTTC.